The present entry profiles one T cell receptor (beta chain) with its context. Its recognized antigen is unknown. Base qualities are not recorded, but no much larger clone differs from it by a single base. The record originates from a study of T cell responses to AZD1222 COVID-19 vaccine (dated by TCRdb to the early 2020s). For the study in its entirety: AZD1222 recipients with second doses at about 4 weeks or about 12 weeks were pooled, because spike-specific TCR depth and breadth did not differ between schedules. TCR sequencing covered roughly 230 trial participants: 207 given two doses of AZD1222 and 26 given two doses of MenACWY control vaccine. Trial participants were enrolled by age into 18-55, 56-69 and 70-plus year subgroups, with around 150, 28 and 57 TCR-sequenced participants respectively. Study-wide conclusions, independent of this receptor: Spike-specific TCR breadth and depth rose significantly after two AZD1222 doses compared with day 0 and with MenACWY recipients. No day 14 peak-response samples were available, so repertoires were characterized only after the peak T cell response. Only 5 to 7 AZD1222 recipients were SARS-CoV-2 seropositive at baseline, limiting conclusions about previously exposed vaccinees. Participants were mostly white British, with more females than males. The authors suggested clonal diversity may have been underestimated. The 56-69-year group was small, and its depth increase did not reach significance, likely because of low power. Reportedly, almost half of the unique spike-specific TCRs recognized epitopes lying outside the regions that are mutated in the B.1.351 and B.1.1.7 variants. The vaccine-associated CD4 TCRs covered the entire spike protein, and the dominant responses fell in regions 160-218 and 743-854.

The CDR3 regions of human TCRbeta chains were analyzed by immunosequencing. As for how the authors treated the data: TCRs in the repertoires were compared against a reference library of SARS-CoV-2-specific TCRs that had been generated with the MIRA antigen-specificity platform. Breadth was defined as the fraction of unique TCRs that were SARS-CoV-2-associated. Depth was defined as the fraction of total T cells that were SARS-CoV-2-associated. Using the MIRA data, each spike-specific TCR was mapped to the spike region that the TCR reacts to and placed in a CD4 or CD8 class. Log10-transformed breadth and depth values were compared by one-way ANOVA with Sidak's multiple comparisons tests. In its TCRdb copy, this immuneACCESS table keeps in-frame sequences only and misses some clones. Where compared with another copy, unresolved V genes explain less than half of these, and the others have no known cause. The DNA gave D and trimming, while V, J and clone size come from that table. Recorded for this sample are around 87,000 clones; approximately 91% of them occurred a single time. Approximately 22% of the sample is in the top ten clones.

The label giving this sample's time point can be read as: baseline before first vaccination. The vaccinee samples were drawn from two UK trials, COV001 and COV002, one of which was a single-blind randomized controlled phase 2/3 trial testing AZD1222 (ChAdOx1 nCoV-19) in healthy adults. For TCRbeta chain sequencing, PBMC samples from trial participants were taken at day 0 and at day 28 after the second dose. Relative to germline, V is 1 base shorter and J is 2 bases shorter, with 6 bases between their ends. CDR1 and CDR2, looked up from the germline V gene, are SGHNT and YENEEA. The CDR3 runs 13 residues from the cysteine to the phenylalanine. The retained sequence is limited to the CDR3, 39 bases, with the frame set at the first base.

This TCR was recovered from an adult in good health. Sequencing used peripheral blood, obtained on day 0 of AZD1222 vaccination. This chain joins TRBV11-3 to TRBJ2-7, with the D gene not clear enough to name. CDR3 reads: CASSLVTTYEQYF. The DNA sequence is TGTGCCAGCAGCTTAGTCACAACCTACGAGCAGTACTTC.